This entry lists 21 T cell receptor beta chains sequenced from one sample in a study of T cell responses to AZD1222 COVID-19 vaccine (dated by TCRdb to 2020 to 2022). The sample's time point label, in plain terms: baseline before first vaccination. Libraries were constructed by the immunoSEQ multiplex PCR assay. Entries here come from immuneACCESS through TCRdb and include only in-frame sequences with V and J called. Some clones fail to appear in such tables; in the studies checked, an unresolved V gene covers under half of the shortfall, and the cause of the remainder is unknown. The table for this sample lists 120,000 or so clones; 85% to 95% of them were counted only once. The top ten clonotypes cover about 7.8% of the sample. The sequencing used peripheral blood, collected on day 0 of AZD1222 vaccination. These receptors were taken from an adult in good health.

The V and J genes are TRBV30 and TRBJ1-6, with D tentatively TRBD1 (5 bases). Trimming stripped 0 bases from V and 6 bases from J, with 9 bases between. Germline V gene lookup returns CDR1 GTSNPN and CDR2 SVGIG (reference sequence). The CDR3 has 14 amino acids. CDR3 residues: CAWSVLRGNSPLHF. CDR3 coding DNA: TGTGCCTGGAGTGTTTTAAGGGGTAATTCACCCCTCCACTTT.

J is TRBJ2-7 and V is TRBV9; 8 bases are shared with TRBD1. The CDR3 loop spans 14 amino acids. V shed 7 bases and J 7 bases; nucleotides not matched to a gene: 13. Germline CDR1 reads SGDLS; CDR2 reads YYNGEE. The DNA for the CDR3 is TGTGCCAGCGCGGCGGACAGGGCCTCGGGAGAGCAGTACTTC. Translated, it gives CASAADRASGEQYF. Based on the CDR3 plus reference TRBV9 and TRBJ2-7, the full variable domain is DSGVTQTPKHLITATGQRVTLRCSPRSGDLSVYWYQQSLDQGLQFLIQYYNGEERAKGNILERFSAQQFPDLHSELNLSSLELGDSALYFCASAADRASGEQYFGPGTRLTVT.

The chain couples TRBV2 to TRBJ2-2; D remains unclear. This CDR3 has 11 residues. CDR1 SNHLY and CDR2 FYNNEI come from the germline V gene. Between the trimmed V and J ends, which lost 6 bases and 8 bases, there was a span of 7 bases. The CDR3: CASRLRGELFF. CDR3 bases: TGTGCCAGCAGACTTCGAGGGGAGCTGTTTTTT.

The chain joins TRBV6-5 to TRBJ2-4; D ambiguous. CDR1 is MNHEY and CDR2 is SVGAGI in the germline V gene. V was pared by 5 bases and J by 0 bases, with 11 bases between. There are 15 residues in the CDR3. The CDR3 is CASSPESSAKNIQYF. The CDR3 nucleotides read TGTGCCAGCAGTCCAGAGTCCTCAGCCAAAAACATTCAGTACTTC.

This chain links TRBV5-1 with TRBJ2-6; unclear D gene. CDR3 length: 14 residues. Germline CDR1 SGHRS, CDR2 YFSETQ. V lost 0 bases and J lost 0, with 1 base in between. CDR3 loop: CASSLGSGANVLTF. The CDR3 bases are TGCGCCAGCAGCTTGGGCTCTGGGGCCAACGTCCTGACTTTC.

V gene TRBV28 combines with J gene TRBJ1-2; D perhaps matches TRBD1 (5 bases). The CDR3 runs 15 residues. V lost 2 bases and J lost 4, with 14 bases in between. Germline loops: CDR1 MDHEN, CDR2 SYDVKM. CDR3 sequence reads: CASSLGAGSGYGYTF. Here the CDR3 DNA reads TGTGCCAGCAGTTTAGGGGCAGGCTCTGGCTATGGCTACACCTTC.

CDR3 in amino acids: CASSLTRQNNEQFF. In nucleotides, the CDR3 is TGTGCCAGCAGCTTGACCCGACAGAACAATGAGCAGTTCTTC. V is TRBV11-3 and J is TRBJ2-1, with a tentative D call TRBD1 (5 bases). Germline V gene lookup returns CDR1 SGHNT and CDR2 YENEEA. The V gene lost 3 bases and the J gene lost 5 bases, with 11 bases spanning the gap. This CDR3 spans 14 amino acids.

This clone was seen a handful of times. The chain is built from TRBV7-3 and TRBJ2-1; TRBD2 matches 10 bases. This CDR3 contains 15 residues. V gave up 6 bases and J gave up 4 bases; unmatched junction bases: 6. Germline V lookup: CDR1 SGHTA, CDR2 FQGTGA. The CDR3 sequence is CASSSGTSEYNEQFF. CDR3 DNA sequence: TGTGCCAGCAGTTCCGGGACTAGCGAGTACAATGAGCAGTTCTTC.

The V call is TRBV11-3, the J call TRBJ1-2; D might be TRBD1 (6 bases). V was trimmed by 2 bases and J by 8 bases, leaving 18 bases between them. Germline lookup yields CDR1 SGHNT and CDR2 YENEEA. The CDR3 covers 15 residues. The CDR3 DNA reads as TGTGCCAGCAGCTTATCGGCAGGGGCCATGGGAGGCTACACCTTC. Its translation: CASSLSAGAMGGYTF. The whole variable domain, filled in from reference TRBV11-3 and TRBJ1-2, reads EAGVVQSPRYKIIEKKQPVAFWCNPISGHNTLYWYLQNLGQGPELLIRYENEEAVDDSQLPKDRFSAERLKGVDSTLKIQPAELGDSAVYLCASSLSAGAMGGYTFGSGTRLTVV.

The CDR3 is CAWTWGGRGYTF. CDR3 in DNA: TGTGCCTGGACCTGGGGGGGGAGGGGCTACACCTTC. The chain links TRBV30 to TRBJ1-2, with D perhaps TRBD1 (5 bases). Germline loops: CDR1 GTSNPN, CDR2 SVGIG (reference sequence). Trimming stripped 4 bases from V and 8 bases from J, with 14 bases between. The length of the CDR3 is 12 residues.

The chain uses TRBV28 and TRBJ1-2; D is possibly TRBD1 (5 bases). The CDR3 runs 13 residues. CDR1 and CDR2 (germline): MDHEN, SYDVKM. Deletions cut 6 bases from V and 5 bases from J, with 13 bases between. The CDR3 coding sequence is TGTGCCAGCAGACTACCGGGACCTTATGGCTACACCTTC. As protein: CASRLPGPYGYTF.

The chain combines TRBV9 with TRBJ1-2, with D possibly being TRBD1 (6 bases). This CDR3 has 18 residues. Germline V gives CDR1 SGDLS, CDR2 YYNGEE. V lost 2 bases and J 4 bases, leaving 24 bases between the germline ends. The CDR3 sequence is CASSVGSRGTQGFYGYTF. The CDR3 nucleotides read TGTGCCAGCAGCGTTGGGTCCCGCGGGACCCAGGGGTTCTATGGCTACACCTTC.

The chain uses TRBV11-2 and TRBJ2-7; possibly TRBD2 for D (5 bases). The V gene's germline CDR1 is SGHAT and CDR2 FQNNGV. The V end was cut by 5 bases, the J end by 0 bases, with 20 bases between. This CDR3 contains 17 residues. CDR3 amino acids: CASSVPVLAPYSYEQYF. The CDR3 nucleotides are TGTGCCAGCAGCGTGCCTGTTCTAGCCCCATACTCCTACGAGCAGTACTTC.

This clone has just a few counts. V and J are TRBV7-2 and TRBJ2-3, with a possible D match to TRBD2 (5 bases). V was clipped by 2 bases and J by 6 bases, with 9 bases between them. There are 13 residues in the CDR3. CDR1 is SGHTA and CDR2 is FQGNSA in the germline V gene. The DNA of the CDR3 is TGTGCCAGCAGCTTACGGGTAGCGGATACGCAGTATTTT. It codes for CASSLRVADTQYF.

This clone was detected only once. In the same sample, other DNA sequences code for this CDR3. CDR3 residues: CASSRGSSYNEQFF. In DNA form, the CDR3 reads TGTGCCAGCAGTCGGGGGAGCTCCTACAATGAGCAGTTCTTC. The chain recombines TRBV6-5 with TRBJ2-1, with TRBD2 as a possible D gene (6 bases). V was clipped by 5 bases and J by 0 bases, with 8 bases between them. The CDR3 has 14 residues. Germline lookup yields CDR1 MNHEY and CDR2 SVGAGI.

The chain has TRBV5-1 and TRBJ1-1, with D hard to call. The CDR3 extends over 15 amino acids. CDR1 and CDR2 from the germline V gene are SGHRS and YFSETQ. Trimming pared 1 base from V and 6 bases from J, leaving 16 bases between. CDR3 protein: CASSLMAGSSPEAFF. For the CDR3, the DNA is TGCGCCAGCAGCTTGATGGCGGGGTCGAGCCCTGAAGCTTTCTTT. Supplemented by reference TRBV5-1 and TRBJ1-1, the full variable domain reads KAGVTQTPRYLIKTRGQQVTLSCSPISGHRSVSWYQQTPGQGLQFLFEYFSETQRNKGNFPGRFSGRQFSNSRSEMNVSTLELGDSALYLCASSLMAGSSPEAFFGQGTRLTVV.

The DNA of the CDR3 is TGTGCCAGTAGCCCACAGGGATTCTATGGCTACACCTTC. This sequence encodes CASSPQGFYGYTF. This sequence joins TRBV19 and TRBJ1-2; the D gene is possibly TRBD1 (6 bases). Germline CDR1 and CDR2: LNHDA and SQIVND (reference sequence). Trimming shortened V by 6 bases and J by 4 bases, and 12 bases separated the two germline ends. The CDR3 has 13 residues.

The V and J genes are TRBV6-5 and TRBJ1-1; possible D gene TRBD1, 5 bases. Trimming shortened V by 8 bases and J by 5 bases, and 15 bases separated the two germline ends. From germline, CDR1 is MNHEY and CDR2 SVGAGI. This CDR3 has 13 residues. CDR3: CASASGTETEAFF. The DNA for the CDR3 is TGTGCCAGCGCCTCCGGGACGGAGACTGAAGCTTTCTTT.

The V gene is TRBV27, the J gene TRBJ1-1; no reliable D call. This CDR3 contains 11 residues. Germline assignment: CDR1 MNHEY and CDR2 SMNVEV (reference sequence). Trimming cost V 7 bases and J 6 bases, with 9 bases left between them. The CDR3 region has the DNA TGTGCCAGCACCGGGGAGCCTGAAGCTTTCTTT. Encoded protein: CASTGEPEAFF.

The chain carries TRBV18 and TRBJ1-1; 7 positions agree with TRBD1. The CDR3 totals 14 residues. The germline CDR1 and CDR2 sequences are KGHSH and LQKENI. V lost 1 base and J lost 4; bases outside the gene matches: 3. The CDR3: CASSPLPGGTEAFF. The CDR3 coding sequence is TGTGCCAGCTCACCACTCCCAGGGGGCACTGAAGCTTTCTTT.

The chain uses TRBV14 and TRBJ2-4; 9 bases align to TRBD1. CDR1 and CDR2 from the germline V gene are SGHDN and FVKESK. The CDR3 sequence is 14 residues long. The V and J ends lost 5 bases and 6 bases, in that order; junction bases with no gene match: 5. CDR3 bases: TGTGCCAGCAGCGTACAGGGGGCGGGAAACATTCAGTACTTC. Protein sequence: CASSVQGAGNIQYF.